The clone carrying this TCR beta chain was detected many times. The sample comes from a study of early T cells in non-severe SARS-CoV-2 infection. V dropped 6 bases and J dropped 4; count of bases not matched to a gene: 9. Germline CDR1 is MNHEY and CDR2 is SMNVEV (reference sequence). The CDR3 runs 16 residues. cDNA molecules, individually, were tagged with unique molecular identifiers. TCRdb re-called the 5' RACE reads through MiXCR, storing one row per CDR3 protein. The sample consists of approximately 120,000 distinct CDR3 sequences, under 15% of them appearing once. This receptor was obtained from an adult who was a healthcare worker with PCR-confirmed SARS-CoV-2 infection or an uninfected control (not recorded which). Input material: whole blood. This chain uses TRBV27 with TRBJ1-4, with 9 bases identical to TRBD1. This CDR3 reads CASSFRPGQGNEKLFF. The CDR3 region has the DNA TGTGCCAGCAGCTTCAGACCGGGACAGGGTAATGAAAAACTGTTTTTT.